The next 10 T cell receptor beta chains were all read from a single sample in a study of blood T cells in healthy people across ages. The use of a sample-barcoded 5' primer and a J-beta primer mix characterized a second PCR of about 7 to 12 cycles. Each CDR3 protein gets one entry after TCRdb re-called the 5' RACE reads with MiXCR. The data contain over a million distinct CDR3 sequences, approximately 59% of them singletons. The specimen was blood. Receptors originate from a young man in good health.

V gene TRBV20-1 combines with J gene TRBJ1-6, with a weak D call TRBD1 (5 bases). CDR1 is DFQATT and CDR2 is SNEGSKA in the germline V gene (reference sequence). V lost 1 base, J lost 10 bases, and 14 bases lay in between. The CDR3 runs to 14 residues. CDR3 sequence: CSARVEGPMSPLHF. In DNA form, the CDR3 reads TGCAGTGCTAGAGTGGAGGGACCCATGTCACCCCTCCACTTT.

The rearrangement uses TRBV5-1 and TRBJ2-5, with 11 bases lining up with TRBD2. The DNA end favors TRBJ2-7, so the J call may be wrong. Germline V gene sequence: CDR1 SGHRS, CDR2 YFSETQ. The length of the CDR3 is 14 residues. As DNA, the CDR3 is TGCGCCAGCAGCTTGACTAGCGGGAGCCCCGAGCAGTACTTC. Residues: CASSLTSGSPEQYF.

The chain recombines TRBV20-1 with TRBJ1-4; maybe TRBD1 (5 bases). Trimming removed 1 base from V and 8 bases from J, with 20 bases in between. The CDR3 loop spans 16 amino acids. In germline, CDR1 is DFQATT, CDR2 SNEGSKA (reference sequence). The DNA of the CDR3 is TGCAGTGCTAGAGCATGGGTAGACAGTGCCTCCGAAAAACTGTTTTTT. Translation: CSARAWVDSASEKLFF.

The chain combines TRBV10-3 with TRBJ1-4; no clear D. The V end lost 0 bases, the J end lost 4 bases, and 9 bases lay between the germline ends. The CDR3 totals 15 residues. Per the germline V gene, CDR1 is ENHRY and CDR2 is SYGVKD. The CDR3 bases are TGTGCCATCAGTGAGTCGAACAGTTTTAATGAAAAACTGTTTTTT. It encodes CAISESNSFNEKLFF.

The chain recombines TRBV27 with TRBJ1-2, with a weak D call TRBD1 (5 bases). V lost 5 bases to trimming and J lost 0 bases, with 16 bases between them. The CDR3 is 16 amino acids. Per the germline V gene, CDR1 is MNHEY and CDR2 is SMNVEV (reference sequence). As DNA, the CDR3 is TGTGCCAGCAGTCCCGACGGCGCGGGGGCTAACTATGGCTACACCTTC. Amino acid sequence: CASSPDGAGANYGYTF.

V usage is TRBV4-1 and J usage is TRBJ2-1, with 8 bases that match TRBD1. CDR3 length equals 15 residues. The ends lost 1 base at V and 4 bases at J; junction bases unmatched: 3. The germline V gene has CDR1 MGHRA and CDR2 YSYEKL. CDR3 sequence reads: CASSQVGDRYNEQFF. The CDR3 DNA is TGCGCCAGCAGCCAAGTAGGGGACAGGTACAATGAGCAGTTCTTC.

As to this clonotype: Because the CDR3's place on the DNA is in doubt, the DNA is left out and the CDR3 is given as listed by TCRdb. This sequence joins TRBV7-4 and TRBJ2-1; the table assigns TRBD1, which was not confirmed against the DNA. Including both end residues, the CDR3 is 17 amino acids long. Per germline, CDR1 SGHVT and CDR2 SQSDAQ. The CDR3 loop is CATTGGDCHYPCNEQFF.

About this clonotype: Mismatch with germline at one junction end may stem from a read error. The rearrangement joins TRBV7-9 to TRBJ1-2; D ambiguous. The CDR3 consists of 14 residues. Germline V gives CDR1 SEHNR, CDR2 FQNEAQ (reference sequence). The CDR3 loop is CSSSFLDGDYGYTF. The DNA for the CDR3 is TGTTCCAGCAGCTTCTTGGACGGGGATTATGGCTACACCTTC.

The gene calls are TRBV4-1 and TRBJ1-2; 10 bases map to TRBD1. J was trimmed by 8 bases and V by 1 base; bases with no gene match: 13. Germline values: CDR1 MGHRA, CDR2 YSYEKL. CDR3 length: 17 residues. The CDR3 spells CASSQGWGDRGMEGYTF. As DNA, the CDR3 is TGCGCCAGCAGCCAAGGATGGGGGGACAGGGGAATGGAGGGCTACACCTTC.

The chain has TRBV10-3 and TRBJ1-2; 7 positions match TRBD1. The CDR3 covers 12 residues. The germline CDR1 and CDR2 sequences are ENHRY and SYGVKD. V was pared by 6 bases and J by 2 bases, with 0 bases of the junction left unmatched. CDR3 nucleotide sequence: TGTGCCATCAGGACAGGGAACTATGGCTACACCTTC. Protein: CAIRTGNYGYTF.